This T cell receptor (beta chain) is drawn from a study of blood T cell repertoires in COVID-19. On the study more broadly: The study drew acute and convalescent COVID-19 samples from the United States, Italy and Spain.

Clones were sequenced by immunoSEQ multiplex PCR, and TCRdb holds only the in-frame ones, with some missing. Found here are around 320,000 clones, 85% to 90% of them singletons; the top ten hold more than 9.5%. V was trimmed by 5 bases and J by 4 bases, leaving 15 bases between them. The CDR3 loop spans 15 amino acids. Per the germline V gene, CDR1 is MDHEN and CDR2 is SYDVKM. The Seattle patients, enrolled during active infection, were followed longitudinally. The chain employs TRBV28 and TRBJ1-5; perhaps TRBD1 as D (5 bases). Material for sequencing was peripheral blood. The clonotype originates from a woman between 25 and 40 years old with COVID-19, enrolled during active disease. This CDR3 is CASSRGGDSNQPQHF. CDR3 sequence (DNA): TGTGCCAGCAGTCGGGGCGGGGATTCTAATCAGCCCCAGCATTTT.